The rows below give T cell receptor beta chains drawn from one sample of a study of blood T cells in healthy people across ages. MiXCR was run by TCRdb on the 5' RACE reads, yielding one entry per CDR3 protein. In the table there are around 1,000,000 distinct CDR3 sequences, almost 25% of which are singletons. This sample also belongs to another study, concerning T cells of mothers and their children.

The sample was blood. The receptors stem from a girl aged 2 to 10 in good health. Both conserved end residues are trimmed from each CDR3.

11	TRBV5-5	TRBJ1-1	ASSPGDGYPAF
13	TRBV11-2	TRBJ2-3	ASSLSWGPDGTQY
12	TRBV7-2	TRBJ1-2	ASSRDRASNGYT
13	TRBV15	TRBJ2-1	ATSFGLAGLNEQF
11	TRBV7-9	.	ASSSRESYEQY
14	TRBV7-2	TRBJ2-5	ASSLGRGQGGETQY
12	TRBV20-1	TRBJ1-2	SVGGNRGSGGYT
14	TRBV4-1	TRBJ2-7	ASSQDRGGKGYEQY
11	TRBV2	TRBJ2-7	ARENSGTYEQY
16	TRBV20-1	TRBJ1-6	SARDGQGPHLYNSPLH
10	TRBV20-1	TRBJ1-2	SATPTVDGYT
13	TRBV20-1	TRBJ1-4	SARDHRGSNEKLF
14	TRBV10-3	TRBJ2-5	AISDSGLAAQETQY
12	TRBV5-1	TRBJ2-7	ASSLAPGYYEQY
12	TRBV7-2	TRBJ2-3	ASSSGLAGGTPY
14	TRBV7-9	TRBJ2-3	ASRSLGGGTADTQY
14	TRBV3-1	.	ASSQAVPSGHYEQF
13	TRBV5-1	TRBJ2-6	ASSYLGPGANVLT
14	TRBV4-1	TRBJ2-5	ASSQEPREDGETQY
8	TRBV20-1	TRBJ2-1	SATENEQF
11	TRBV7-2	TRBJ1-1	ASSSYRGTEAF
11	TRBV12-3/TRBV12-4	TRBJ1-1	ASSFVSGTEAF
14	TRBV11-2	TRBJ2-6	ASSLVRKAGANVLT
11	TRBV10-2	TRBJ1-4	ASVARPDEKLF
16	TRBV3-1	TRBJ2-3	ASSLRQGQGTNTDTQY
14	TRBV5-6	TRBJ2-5	ASSLGTSGSEETQY
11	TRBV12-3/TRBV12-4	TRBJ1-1	ASSHSENTEAF